One sample yielded the 22 T cell receptor beta chains listed below, sequenced in a study of blood T cell repertoires in COVID-19. The data were produced by immunoSEQ multiplex PCR, yet TCRdb's version contains in-frame clones alone and is incomplete. The profile covers more than 85,000 clones, with approximately 85% appearing a single time and roughly 12% taken by the ten largest. The material sequenced was peripheral blood. The receptors come from a human donor in a cohort sampled during active COVID-19.

V is TRBV6-5 and J is TRBJ1-5; D gene unclear. The V gene lost 6 bases and the J gene lost 9 bases, with 12 bases spanning the gap. The CDR3 extends over 12 amino acids. CDR1 and CDR2 from the germline V gene are MNHEY and SVGAGI. CDR3 bases: TGTGCCAGCAGCAACGGGGTCCGGCCCCAGCATTTT. It yields the protein CASSNGVRPQHF.

The chain is built from TRBV6-5 and TRBJ2-7; a possible D gene is TRBD1 (6 bases). V dropped 0 bases and J dropped 7 bases, with 13 bases sitting between them. This CDR3 has 14 residues. The germline gives CDR1 MNHEY, CDR2 SVGAGI. The CDR3 loop reads CASSYSTGSWEQYF. CDR3 bases: TGTGCCAGCAGTTACTCGACAGGTAGTTGGGAGCAGTACTTC.

This sequence joins TRBV19 and TRBJ1-1; D not certain. This CDR3 spans 15 amino acids. The V gene lost 1 base and the J gene lost 5 bases, with 14 bases spanning the gap. Germline V gene sequence: CDR1 LNHDA, CDR2 SQIVND (reference sequence). The CDR3 region is CASSIALAGRTEAFF. The CDR3 DNA reads as TGTGCCAGTAGTATAGCCCTAGCGGGGAGGACTGAAGCTTTCTTT.

This chain joins TRBV5-8 and TRBJ2-5; D perhaps matches TRBD2 (6 bases). V was trimmed by 5 bases and J by 1 base, leaving 21 bases between them. The germline CDR1 and CDR2 sequences are SGHTS and YDEGEE. The CDR3 is 17 amino acids. The CDR3 protein is CASRIALSGPFQETQYF. CDR3 coding DNA: TGTGCCAGCAGGATCGCGCTTAGCGGCCCCTTCCAAGAGACCCAGTACTTC.

A word on this clone: A junction boundary mismatches the germline segment, possibly from a read error. The rearrangement uses TRBV7-7 and TRBJ1-4, with 9 nucleotides matching TRBD1. CDR1 is SSHAT, CDR2 FNYEAQ, per germline (reference sequence). The CDR3 has 15 residues. The CDR3 region has the DNA TGTGCTAGCAGCTACGGACAGGGGTCTAATGAAAAACTGTTTTTT. It translates to CASSYGQGSNEKLFF.

This chain's CDR3 is CASSLVPLDNTGELFF. In DNA, the CDR3 is TGCGCCAGCAGCTTGGTCCCACTAGATAACACCGGGGAGCTGTTTTTT. V gene TRBV5-1 combines with J gene TRBJ2-2; possibly TRBD2 for D (5 bases). The germline gives CDR1 SGHRS, CDR2 YFSETQ. With 0 bases removed from V and 2 bases from J, the gap between germline ends came to 11 bases. This CDR3 contains 16 residues.

The chain carries TRBV30 and TRBJ1-3, with unresolved D. The CDR3 consists of 13 residues. Germline CDR1 GTSNPN, CDR2 SVGIG (reference sequence). V lost 2 bases to trimming and J lost 2 bases, with 7 bases between them. The CDR3 here is CAWSLSPGNTIYF. The CDR3 DNA is TGTGCCTGGAGTTTGAGTCCTGGAAACACCATATATTTT. Using reference TRBV30 and TRBJ1-3 for the parts outside the CDR3, the full variable domain is SQTIHQWPATLVQPVGSPLSLECTVEGTSNPNLYWYRQAAGRGLQLLFYSVGIGQISSEVPQNLSASRPQDRQFILSSKKLLLSDSGFYLCAWSLSPGNTIYFGEGSWLTVV.

This chain connects TRBV7-6 to TRBJ2-5; D remains unclear. V lost 0 bases and J 5 bases, leaving 13 bases between the germline ends. The CDR3 is 15 amino acids. Germline V gene data show CDR1 as SGHVS and CDR2 as FNYEAQ. CDR3 protein: CASSLALTPWETQYF. As DNA, the CDR3 is TGTGCCAGCAGCTTAGCGCTGACTCCCTGGGAGACCCAGTACTTC. Full variable domain (remainder filled in from reference TRBV7-6 and TRBJ2-5): GAGVSQSPRYKVTKRGQDVALRCDPISGHVSLYWYRQALGQGPEFLTYFNYEAQQDKSGLPNDRFSAERPEGSISTLTIQRTEQRDSAMYRCASSLALTPWETQYFGPGTRLLVL.

The V and J genes are TRBV7-2 and TRBJ2-3; 12 bases are shared with TRBD1. This CDR3 spans 16 amino acids. Germline loops: CDR1 SGHTA, CDR2 FQGNSA. V was clipped by 3 bases and J by 5 bases; unmatched bases: 6. CDR3 sequence (DNA): TGTGCCAGCAGCTTGGGGGGACAGGGGGCGAAAGATACGCAGTATTTT. This encodes CASSLGGQGAKDTQYF.

This chain uses TRBV6-2 or TRBV6-3 with TRBJ1-1; TRBD1 aligns across 8 bases. J gave up 3 bases and V 6 bases, and 9 bases lay outside the gene matches. The CDR3 extends over 15 amino acids. The V gene's germline CDR1 is MNHEY and CDR2 SVGEGT. DNA of the CDR3: TGTGCCAGCAGCCGTCAGGGGGCCCGAGACACTGAAGCTTTCTTT. Amino acids: CASSRQGARDTEAFF.

Of note for this clone: At the DNA level, this CDR3 is encoded by other sequences in the same sample as well. The chain carries TRBV7-8 and TRBJ1-5; the D gene is possibly TRBD1 (6 bases). The CDR3 is made up of 15 amino acids. Per the germline V gene, CDR1 is SGHVS and CDR2 is FQNEAQ. The ends were cut back, 1 base at V and 2 bases at J, with 9 bases in the middle. The CDR3 nucleotides read TGTGCCAGCAGCTTAGAGGGGGTGGGCAATCAGCCCCAGCATTTT. Translation: CASSLEGVGNQPQHF.

The rearrangement uses TRBV7-9 and TRBJ1-6; TRBD1 agrees at 7 bases. After removal of 5 bases from V and 14 bases from J, the junction contained 9 bases not matched to a gene. The CDR3 contains 13 residues. Germline V CDR1 and CDR2: SEHNR, FQNEAQ (reference sequence). DNA of the CDR3: TGTGCCAGCAGCGAAACAGGGGTCTTATCCCTCCACTTT. This translates into CASSETGVLSLHF.

This clone was counted between two and nine times. The chain joins TRBV9 to TRBJ2-7; D unresolved. Germline V gene lookup returns CDR1 SGDLS and CDR2 YYNGEE. The CDR3 has 15 amino acids. The V gene lost 4 bases and the J gene lost 5 bases, with 19 bases spanning the gap. CDR3 bases: TGTGCCAGCAGCCCTTCCCTCGTGTCTAACCACGAGCAGTACTTC. Its translation is CASSPSLVSNHEQYF.

The chain joins TRBV19 to TRBJ1-1, with unresolved D. V was shortened by 3 bases and J by 2 bases, with 16 bases between the two germline ends. Germline lookup yields CDR1 LNHDA and CDR2 SQIVND (reference sequence). The length of the CDR3 is 16 residues. The CDR3 nucleotides are TGTGCCAGTAGTATTGGCCAGTCTCCCATAAACACTGAAGCTTTCTTT. Protein product: CASSIGQSPINTEAFF.

The chain combines TRBV6-5 with TRBJ2-7; 7 nucleotides line up with TRBD1. CDR1 is MNHEY, CDR2 SVGAGI, per germline. This CDR3 is built from 15 residues. Trimming removed 6 bases from V and 3 bases from J; junction bases left unmatched: 11. The CDR3 region has the DNA TGTGCCAGCAGACAGACAGGGACGACCCTCTACGAGCAGTACTTC. Translation: CASRQTGTTLYEQYF.

This sequence joins TRBV10-3 and TRBJ1-4; D may be TRBD1 (6 bases). The CDR3 extends over 15 amino acids. Trimming cost V 4 bases and J 5 bases, with 14 bases left between them. Germline V gene lookup returns CDR1 ENHRY and CDR2 SYGVKD. Written as DNA, the CDR3 is TGTGCCATCAGTGTCGGGGGGGCAAGCAATGAAAAACTGTTTTTT. This translates into CAISVGGASNEKLFF.

J is TRBJ2-7 and V is TRBV28; 10 bases fit TRBD2. CDR3 length equals 17 residues. The V and J ends lost 7 bases and 5 bases, in that order; junction bases with no gene match: 17. Germline V lookup: CDR1 MDHEN, CDR2 SYDVKM. CDR3 bases: TGTGCCAGCACCACGACTAAGATAGCGGGAGGATGGCACGAGCAGTACTTC. This encodes CASTTTKIAGGWHEQYF. The full variable domain, its missing parts supplied by reference TRBV28 and TRBJ2-7, is DVKVTQSSRYLVKRTGEKVFLECVQDMDHENMFWYRQDPGLGLRLIYFSYDVKMKEKGDIPEGYSVSREKKERFSLILESASTNQTSMYLCASTTTKIAGGWHEQYFGPGTRLTVT.

This chain joins TRBV7-6 and TRBJ1-2; weak D call: TRBD1 (5 bases). Trimming removed 5 bases from V and 8 bases from J, with 18 bases in between. The CDR3 has 14 amino acids. CDR1 and CDR2 (germline): SGHVS, FNYEAQ. CDR3: CASSPRTGHAGYTF. In DNA form, the CDR3 reads TGTGCCAGCAGCCCCCGAACAGGCCACGCGGGCTACACCTTC.

The rearrangement links TRBV13 to TRBJ2-2, with D unresolved. This CDR3 region has 15 residues. V was pared by 1 base and J by 1 base, with 7 bases between. The germline V gene encodes CDR1 PRHDT and CDR2 FYEKMQ (reference sequence). The chain's CDR3 is CASSLERLNTGELFF. CDR3 DNA: TGTGCCAGCAGCTTAGAACGACTGAACACCGGGGAGCTGTTTTTT.

The chain combines TRBV24-1 with TRBJ2-3; no definite D call. V lost 0 bases to trimming and J lost 6 bases, with 3 bases between them. This CDR3 region has 12 residues. Germline assignment: CDR1 KGHDR and CDR2 SFDVKD. CDR3 coding DNA: TGTGCCACCAGTGATTTGGCGGATACGCAGTATTTT. Its translation is CATSDLADTQYF.

The rearrangement links TRBV24-1 to TRBJ2-1; 9 bases agree with TRBD2. Germline V gene sequence: CDR1 KGHDR, CDR2 SFDVKD. The CDR3 sequence is 16 residues long. Unmatched junction bases numbered 10, after V lost 6 bases and J lost 5 bases. This CDR3 is CATSRAGGPRDNEQFF. The DNA of the CDR3 is TGTGCCACCAGTAGGGCGGGAGGGCCTCGGGACAATGAGCAGTTCTTC.

V is TRBV9 and J is TRBJ1-2, with D possibly matching TRBD1 (5 bases). Germline loops: CDR1 SGDLS, CDR2 YYNGEE. Trimming left V 1 base short and J 8 bases short, with 24 bases between. CDR3 length equals 17 residues. CDR3 residues: CASSVPGTAGGDEGYTF. CDR3 nucleotide sequence: TGTGCCAGCAGCGTACCTGGAACGGCAGGAGGGGACGAGGGCTACACCTTC.